These T cell receptor beta chains were read from a single sample in a study of shared clonotypes between healthy human individuals. Clones were sequenced by immunoSEQ multiplex PCR, and TCRdb holds only the in-frame ones, with some missing. The sample has over a million clones, about three quarters seen once; the top ten hold about 1.5%. Sequenced material: memory CD4+ T cells sorted from blood. All receptors come from a man younger than 35 in good health. CDR3s include the opening cysteine and the closing phenylalanine or tryptophan. The order of the fields is J gene, V gene, D gene, clone size, CDR3 DNA, CDR3 protein. A D gene is named only where the DNA matches it firmly. Only part of the rows carry a size: once, few, many, or a class if the clone is expanded.

j_call: TRBJ2-7; v_call: TRBV6-5; d_call: TRBD1; clone_size: once; cdr3_nt: TGTGCCAGCAGTTACTCCCCAACAGGGGCGGCGGAGCAGTACTTC; cdr3_aa: CASSYSPTGAAEQYF
j_call: TRBJ2-1; v_call: TRBV7-2; d_call: TRBD2; clone_size: .; cdr3_nt: TGTGCCAGCAGCCGGGACTACTCCTACAATGAGCAGTTCTTC; cdr3_aa: CASSRDYSYNEQFF
j_call: TRBJ2-5; v_call: TRBV7-9; d_call: .; clone_size: .; cdr3_nt: TGTGCCAGCAGCTTAGGGGGCACCACGGGGGAGACCCAGTACTTC; cdr3_aa: CASSLGGTTGETQYF
j_call: TRBJ2-7; v_call: TRBV6-1; d_call: TRBD1; clone_size: few; cdr3_nt: TGTGCCAGCACATTGGGACAGGCCTACGAGCAGTACTTC; cdr3_aa: CASTLGQAYEQYF
j_call: TRBJ2-3; v_call: TRBV6-5; d_call: .; clone_size: .; cdr3_nt: TGTGCCAGCAGTCGGAGGGGGGAGGGAGATACGCAGTATTTT; cdr3_aa: CASSRRGEGDTQYF
j_call: TRBJ2-1; v_call: TRBV4-3; d_call: .; clone_size: .; cdr3_nt: TGCGCCAGCAGCCAAGATGCGCAGGGTAGCCCCTACAATGAGCAGTTCTTC; cdr3_aa: CASSQDAQGSPYNEQFF
j_call: TRBJ2-7; v_call: TRBV5-8; d_call: .; clone_size: .; cdr3_nt: TGTGCCAGTAAGGGCACTTCCTACGAGCAGTACTTC; cdr3_aa: CASKGTSYEQYF
j_call: TRBJ1-2; v_call: TRBV11-2; d_call: .; clone_size: once; cdr3_nt: TGTGCCAGCAGCTTAACGGTGGGGAGGGGAGGAGACTATGGCTACACCTTC; cdr3_aa: CASSLTVGRGGDYGYTF
j_call: TRBJ1-1; v_call: TRBV15; d_call: .; clone_size: .; cdr3_nt: TGTGCCACCAGCACCCGACAGGAAACGACAGAAGCTTTCTTT; cdr3_aa: CATSTRQETTEAFF
j_call: TRBJ2-7; v_call: TRBV7-6; d_call: TRBD1; clone_size: once; cdr3_nt: TGTGCCAGCAGCTCGACAGGGGGCCTCTACGAGCAGTACTTC; cdr3_aa: CASSSTGGLYEQYF
j_call: TRBJ1-6; v_call: TRBV18; d_call: TRBD1; clone_size: once; cdr3_nt: TGTGCCAGCTCACCGGCCAGGGGGGATTCACCCCTCCACTTT; cdr3_aa: CASSPARGDSPLHF
j_call: TRBJ1-4; v_call: TRBV2; d_call: TRBD1; clone_size: .; cdr3_nt: TGTGCCAGCAGCAGGACAGGGACCGCAACTAATGAAAAACTGTTTTTT; cdr3_aa: CASSRTGTATNEKLFF
j_call: TRBJ2-7; v_call: TRBV27; d_call: .; clone_size: .; cdr3_nt: TGTGCCAGCAGTCGATCTGGGTCGAGCTCCTACGAGCAGTACTTC; cdr3_aa: CASSRSGSSSYEQYF
j_call: TRBJ2-7; v_call: TRBV19; d_call: TRBD2; clone_size: .; cdr3_nt: TGTGCCAGTAGCATAGCGGGAGCCCCCTCCTACGAGCAGTACTTC; cdr3_aa: CASSIAGAPSYEQYF
j_call: TRBJ2-5; v_call: TRBV5-6; d_call: .; clone_size: .; cdr3_nt: TGTGCCAGCAGCTTCGGGGCCCCAGGGGAGACCCAGTACTTC; cdr3_aa: CASSFGAPGETQYF
j_call: TRBJ2-2; v_call: TRBV4-3; d_call: TRBD2; clone_size: .; cdr3_nt: TGCGCCAGCAGCCAGAGACTAGCGGTTAACACCGGGGAGCTGTTTTTT; cdr3_aa: CASSQRLAVNTGELFF
j_call: TRBJ2-6; v_call: TRBV5-4; d_call: .; clone_size: .; cdr3_nt: TGTGCCAGCAGCTTGGACCTCTCTGGGGCCAACGTCCTGACTTTC; cdr3_aa: CASSLDLSGANVLTF
j_call: TRBJ1-1; v_call: TRBV29-1; d_call: .; clone_size: .; cdr3_nt: TGCAGCCCTTCCTTTTTGCGTCAGGGGTACCTCAACACTGAAGCTTTCTTT; cdr3_aa: CSPSFLRQGYLNTEAFF
j_call: TRBJ2-3; v_call: TRBV5-1; d_call: .; clone_size: .; cdr3_nt: TGCGCCAGCAGCTCGGGGACAACCCTCACAGATACGCAGTATTTT; cdr3_aa: CASSSGTTLTDTQYF
j_call: TRBJ2-7; v_call: TRBV7-2; d_call: .; clone_size: many; cdr3_nt: TGTGCCAGCAGCTTGGGGGGTGCTAGCGAGCAGTACTTC; cdr3_aa: CASSLGGASEQYF
j_call: TRBJ1-1; v_call: TRBV5-1; d_call: TRBD1; clone_size: .; cdr3_nt: TGCGCCAGCTATAAGGGGACAGGGGGGACTGAAGCTTTCTTT; cdr3_aa: CASYKGTGGTEAFF
j_call: TRBJ2-1; v_call: TRBV18; d_call: .; clone_size: .; cdr3_nt: TGTGCCAGCTCACCACCGAATCTAGCGAGAGACAATGAGCAGTTCTTC; cdr3_aa: CASSPPNLARDNEQFF
j_call: TRBJ2-2; v_call: TRBV18; d_call: .; clone_size: .; cdr3_nt: TGTGCCAGCTCACCCCAACGACTTGCGAACACCGGGGAGCTGTTTTTT; cdr3_aa: CASSPQRLANTGELFF
j_call: TRBJ2-2; v_call: TRBV7-9; d_call: .; clone_size: .; cdr3_nt: TGTGCCAGCAGCTTATGGGAGAACACCGGGGAGCTGTTTTTT; cdr3_aa: CASSLWENTGELFF
j_call: TRBJ2-7; v_call: TRBV18; d_call: .; clone_size: few; cdr3_nt: TGTGCCAGCTCACCACAATCCTACGAGCAGTACTTC; cdr3_aa: CASSPQSYEQYF
j_call: TRBJ2-3; v_call: TRBV6-5; d_call: .; clone_size: .; cdr3_nt: TGTGCCAGCAGTTACTCGGTGGCGCTTAGCACAGATACGCAGTATTTT; cdr3_aa: CASSYSVALSTDTQYF
j_call: TRBJ1-2; v_call: TRBV5-1; d_call: .; clone_size: .; cdr3_nt: TGCGCCAGCAGCTTAGGAGGGGATGATGGCTACACCTTC; cdr3_aa: CASSLGGDDGYTF
j_call: TRBJ2-3; v_call: TRBV7-2; d_call: .; clone_size: .; cdr3_nt: TGTGCCAGCAGCGTGGGACTGACCACAGATACGCAGTATTTT; cdr3_aa: CASSVGLTTDTQYF
j_call: TRBJ2-1; v_call: TRBV4-3; d_call: TRBD2; clone_size: .; cdr3_nt: TGCGCCAGCAGCCAAGAAGCTAGCGGGAGGGTAACATACAATGAGCAGTTCTTC; cdr3_aa: CASSQEASGRVTYNEQFF
j_call: TRBJ2-1; v_call: TRBV7-2; d_call: .; clone_size: .; cdr3_nt: TGTGCCAGCAGCTTAGCGGTGCTCCTCTACAATGAGCAGTTCTTC; cdr3_aa: CASSLAVLLYNEQFF
j_call: TRBJ1-2; v_call: TRBV18; d_call: .; clone_size: few; cdr3_nt: TGTGCCAGCTCACCACTCGGGACCAGGGACGGCTACACCTTC; cdr3_aa: CASSPLGTRDGYTF
j_call: TRBJ1-2; v_call: TRBV7-2; d_call: .; clone_size: .; cdr3_nt: TGTGCCAGCAGCTCCATTCTGGGATTTAACTATGGCTACACCTTC; cdr3_aa: CASSSILGFNYGYTF
j_call: TRBJ2-7; v_call: TRBV25-1; d_call: .; clone_size: .; cdr3_nt: TGTGCCAGCAGTGAACCGGGCCCATTGATCTACGAGCAGTACTTC; cdr3_aa: CASSEPGPLIYEQYF
j_call: TRBJ1-4; v_call: TRBV7-8; d_call: TRBD1; clone_size: .; cdr3_nt: TGTGCCAGCAGCCACACGGCCGGACAGGGTCGTGAAAAACTGTTTTTT; cdr3_aa: CASSHTAGQGREKLFF
j_call: TRBJ1-1; v_call: TRBV2; d_call: .; clone_size: .; cdr3_nt: TGTGCCAGCTTGACAGGGAACACTGAAGCTTTCTTT; cdr3_aa: CASLTGNTEAFF
j_call: TRBJ1-4; v_call: TRBV5-1; d_call: .; clone_size: .; cdr3_nt: TGCGCCAGCAGCTTCAGCGGTCCTAATGAAAAACTGTTTTTT; cdr3_aa: CASSFSGPNEKLFF
j_call: TRBJ1-1; v_call: TRBV18; d_call: .; clone_size: .; cdr3_nt: TGTGCCAGCCAGAGCCAGGGGTCCACTGAAGCTTTCTTT; cdr3_aa: CASQSQGSTEAFF
j_call: TRBJ2-2; v_call: TRBV7-9; d_call: .; clone_size: .; cdr3_nt: TGTGCCAGCAGCTTAGCACAGATCACCGGGGAGCTGTTTTTT; cdr3_aa: CASSLAQITGELFF
j_call: TRBJ1-4; v_call: TRBV15; d_call: .; clone_size: few; cdr3_nt: TGTGCCACCAGCAGAGATCCCGGTGGTGAAAAACTGTTTTTT; cdr3_aa: CATSRDPGGEKLFF
j_call: TRBJ1-1; v_call: TRBV11-2; d_call: .; clone_size: once; cdr3_nt: TGTGCCACCACCTGGGGGATGAACACTGAAGCTTTCTTT; cdr3_aa: CATTWGMNTEAFF
j_call: TRBJ1-1; v_call: TRBV11-2; d_call: .; clone_size: .; cdr3_nt: TGTGCCAGCAGCCCCCGGTGGGGGGGCGAAGGGAACACTGAAGCTTTCTTT; cdr3_aa: CASSPRWGGEGNTEAFF
j_call: TRBJ2-5; v_call: TRBV7-9; d_call: TRBD1; clone_size: .; cdr3_nt: TGTGCCAGCAGCCACTCAACAGGGGGTTTAGAGACCCAGTACTTC; cdr3_aa: CASSHSTGGLETQYF